This record covers a single T cell receptor (beta chain). Its antigen is still unknown. TCRdb's copy holds only in-frame clones and misses some; the assay was immunoSEQ multiplex PCR. The sample has 11,000 or so clones, 65% to 80% seen once. The J segment lost 8 bases and the V segment lost 7 bases, leaving 11 bases of the junction unmatched. CDR1 is MNHNY and CDR2 is SVGAGI in the germline V gene (reference sequence). The CDR3 spans 15 residues. These data belong to a study of chemoradiotherapy in HPV16-positive cancers. In the study overall: Functional T-cell assays on two HPV16-positive patients' cells defined candidate HPV-specific clones and common TCR motifs. The study's findings and limits: Non-HPV-specific T cells did not expand in tumors during treatment, whereas candidate HPV-specific clones and E7-related motifs did. HPV-specific T cells were functionally defined from only a couple of HPV16-positive patients.

This specimen was acquired from a patient who underwent chemoradiotherapy. The receptor was isolated from a human donor with HPV-associated anogenital cancer. The chain is built from TRBV6-6 and TRBJ1-2, with TRBD1 matching over 12 bases. CDR3 loop: CASTVAGQGASGYTF. In DNA, the CDR3 is TGTGCCAGCACAGTCGCGGGACAGGGGGCTAGCGGCTACACCTTC.